The table lists the clone carrying this T cell receptor beta chain with a few counts. The target antigen is unknown. At one of its ends the junction is not consistent with the germline gene, which may arise from a read error. The CDR3 has 14 residues. From germline, CDR1 is MNHNS and CDR2 SASEGT. This sample stems from a study of T cell responses to AZD1222 COVID-19 vaccine. General observations from the study: There were vaccine-associated CD4 TCRs across spike, dominant at 160-218 and 743-854. Among the donors, most were white British and more were female, and clonal diversity was possibly underestimated. None of the repertoires were sampled until the peak T cell response had passed.

Profiled with immunoSEQ multiplex PCR; TCRdb holds only in-frame clones, not every one. The sample records about 150,000 clones, around 91% being singletons. Second doses at about 4 or about 12 weeks were pooled. Material: peripheral blood, obtained 28 days after the second AZD1222 dose. The rearrangement uses TRBV6-1 and TRBJ2-7; 8 nucleotides line up with TRBD1. This sequence was found in an adult who received the AZD1222 COVID-19 vaccine. The CDR3 DNA sequence: TGTGCCAGCAGAGAAGCAGGGGGCCTGTACGAGCAGTACTTC. Its protein product is CASREAGGLYEQYF.